The T cell receptor beta chain under discussion was sequenced for a study of cytomegalovirus exposure and HLA in healthy donors. The donors were healthy bone marrow donors. This CDR3 is 16 amino acids long. V was cut by 0 bases and J by 3 bases, with 10 bases left in between. Germline V gene data show CDR1 as SGHDT and CDR2 as YYEEEE. Primers for the PCR totalled 60 Vbeta and 13 Jbeta. Produced via immunoSEQ multiplex PCR; TCRdb's table is partial and in-frame only. The repertoire includes around 150,000 clones, 81% of them detected once, and 13% sits in the top ten. The source is a woman aged 45-60 years in good health and CMV-seronegative. The rearrangement links TRBV5-6 to TRBJ1-6, with unresolved D. What was sequenced was PBMCs. This chain's CDR3 is CASSLVGENYNSPLHF. The CDR3 coding sequence is TGTGCCAGCAGCTTGGTGGGCGAAAACTATAATTCACCCCTCCACTTT.